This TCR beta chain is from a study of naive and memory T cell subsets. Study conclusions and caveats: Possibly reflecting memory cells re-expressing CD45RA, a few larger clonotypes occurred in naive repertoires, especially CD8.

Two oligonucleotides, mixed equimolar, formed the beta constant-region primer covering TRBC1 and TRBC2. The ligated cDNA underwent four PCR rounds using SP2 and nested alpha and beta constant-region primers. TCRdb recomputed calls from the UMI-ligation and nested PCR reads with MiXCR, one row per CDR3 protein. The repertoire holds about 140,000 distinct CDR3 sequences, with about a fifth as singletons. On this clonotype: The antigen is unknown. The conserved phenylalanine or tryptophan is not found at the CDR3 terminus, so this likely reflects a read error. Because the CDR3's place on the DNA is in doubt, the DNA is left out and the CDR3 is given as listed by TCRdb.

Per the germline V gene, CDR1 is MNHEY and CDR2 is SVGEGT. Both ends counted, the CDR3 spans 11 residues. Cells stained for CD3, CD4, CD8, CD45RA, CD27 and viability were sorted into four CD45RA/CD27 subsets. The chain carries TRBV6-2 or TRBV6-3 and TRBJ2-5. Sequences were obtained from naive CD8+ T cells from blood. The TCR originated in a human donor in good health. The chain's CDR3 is CASSRGQAQDL.